The rows below give T cell receptor beta chains drawn from one sample of a study of T cell responses to AZD1222 COVID-19 vaccine. The data were produced by immunoSEQ multiplex PCR, yet TCRdb's version contains in-frame clones alone and is incomplete. Here the sample spans about 68,000 clones, 85% to 90% being singletons. Sequenced material: peripheral blood, taken on day 0 of AZD1222 vaccination. The source of these receptors is an adult in good health. The CDR3 runs from the conserved cysteine through the conserved F or W. The order of the fields is CDR3 protein, CDR3 DNA, clone size, J gene, D gene, V gene. D genes are given only for firm matches. Not all rows give a size; the values are once, few, many and, for expanded clones, a class.

CDR3aa: CASSLLPDRGVDGYTF
CDR3nt: TGTGCCAGCAGTTTACTCCCCGACAGGGGAGTGGATGGCTACACCTTC
abundance: .
j_gene: TRBJ1-2
d_gene: TRBD1
v_gene: TRBV27

CDR3aa: CASRVSFGELFF
CDR3nt: TGTGCCAGCAGGGTATCGTTCGGGGAGCTGTTTTTT
abundance: .
j_gene: TRBJ2-2
d_gene: .
v_gene: TRBV12-3/TRBV12-4

CDR3aa: CSVARVGETQYF
CDR3nt: TGCAGCGTTGCCAGGGTGGGGGAGACCCAGTACTTC
abundance: .
j_gene: TRBJ2-5
d_gene: .
v_gene: TRBV29-1

CDR3aa: CASSSGGAEAFF
CDR3nt: TGTGCCAGCAGCAGCGGGGGGGCTGAAGCTTTCTTT
abundance: .
j_gene: TRBJ1-1
d_gene: .
v_gene: TRBV5-5

CDR3aa: CSVPGPGSYEQYF
CDR3nt: TGCAGCGTCCCGGGACCGGGGTCCTACGAGCAGTACTTC
abundance: .
j_gene: TRBJ2-7
d_gene: .
v_gene: TRBV29-1

CDR3aa: CATSKPGQVAYEQYF
CDR3nt: TGTGCCACCAGCAAGCCGGGACAGGTGGCCTACGAGCAGTACTTC
abundance: .
j_gene: TRBJ2-7
d_gene: TRBD1
v_gene: TRBV15

CDR3aa: CASSRSVGSQPQHF
CDR3nt: TGTGCCAGCAGCCGTTCCGTGGGGAGTCAGCCCCAGCATTTT
abundance: .
j_gene: TRBJ1-5
d_gene: .
v_gene: TRBV28

CDR3aa: CASSPGQGYGGNQPQHF
CDR3nt: TGTGCCAGCAGTCCGGGACAGGGCTACGGCGGCAATCAGCCCCAGCATTTT
abundance: .
j_gene: TRBJ1-5
d_gene: TRBD1
v_gene: TRBV6-2/TRBV6-3

CDR3aa: CASGIGTGHHSNQPQHF
CDR3nt: TGTGCCAGCGGTATAGGGACAGGGCATCATAGCAATCAGCCCCAGCATTTT
abundance: .
j_gene: TRBJ1-5
d_gene: TRBD1
v_gene: TRBV27

CDR3aa: CSASMGTEDSPLHF
CDR3nt: TGCAGTGCTAGTATGGGTACGGAGGATTCACCCCTCCACTTT
abundance: .
j_gene: TRBJ1-6
d_gene: .
v_gene: TRBV20-1

CDR3aa: CASSRTDNTGELFF
CDR3nt: TGTGCCAGCAGTAGGACAGACAACACCGGGGAGCTGTTTTTT
abundance: .
j_gene: TRBJ2-2
d_gene: .
v_gene: TRBV6-4

CDR3aa: CASRRGQDYGYTF
CDR3nt: TGTGCCAGCAGAAGGGGACAGGACTATGGCTACACCTTC
abundance: .
j_gene: TRBJ1-2
d_gene: TRBD1
v_gene: TRBV28

CDR3aa: CASSSTGAVINTEAFF
CDR3nt: TGTGCCAGCAGTTCGACAGGGGCGGTTATAAACACTGAAGCTTTCTTT
abundance: once
j_gene: TRBJ1-1
d_gene: TRBD1
v_gene: TRBV27

CDR3aa: CASSPLMRGATNEKLFF
CDR3nt: TGTGCCAGCAGCCCACTCATGAGGGGTGCAACTAATGAAAAACTGTTTTTT
abundance: .
j_gene: TRBJ1-4
d_gene: .
v_gene: TRBV11-2

CDR3aa: CASMPRQGAKNEQFF
CDR3nt: TGTGCCAGTATGCCCCGACAGGGGGCGAAGAATGAGCAGTTCTTC
abundance: .
j_gene: TRBJ2-1
d_gene: TRBD1
v_gene: TRBV19

CDR3aa: CAISGGGDAYEQYF
CDR3nt: TGTGCCATCAGTGGGGGAGGGGACGCCTACGAGCAGTACTTC
abundance: .
j_gene: TRBJ2-7
d_gene: TRBD2
v_gene: TRBV10-3

CDR3aa: CASSQESGFSGNTIYF
CDR3nt: TGCGCCAGCAGCCAAGAGTCAGGCTTCTCTGGAAACACCATATATTTT
abundance: .
j_gene: TRBJ1-3
d_gene: .
v_gene: TRBV4-3

CDR3aa: CASSFGDYEQYF
CDR3nt: TGTGCCAGCAGCTTTGGGGACTACGAGCAGTACTTC
abundance: once
j_gene: TRBJ2-7
d_gene: .
v_gene: TRBV7-9

CDR3aa: CATGTAREIPPCYEQYF
CDR3nt: TGTGCCACCGGAACAGCGCGGGAGATCCCTCCGTGCTACGAGCAGTACTTC
abundance: .
j_gene: TRBJ2-7
d_gene: TRBD2
v_gene: TRBV24-1

CDR3aa: CASSLEGRNSPLHF
CDR3nt: TGCGCCAGCAGCTTGGAAGGACGGAATTCACCCCTCCACTTT
abundance: medium-sized
j_gene: TRBJ1-6
d_gene: .
v_gene: TRBV5-1

CDR3aa: CAISEATISGGYTF
CDR3nt: TGTGCCATCAGTGAGGCGACAATCTCGGGGGGCTACACCTTC
abundance: .
j_gene: TRBJ1-2
d_gene: .
v_gene: TRBV10-3

CDR3aa: CASSQDPSSYNEQFF
CDR3nt: TGTGCCAGCAGCCAAGATCCTAGCTCCTACAATGAGCAGTTCTTC
abundance: .
j_gene: TRBJ2-1
d_gene: .
v_gene: TRBV4-2

CDR3aa: CAISERQGSVGDQPQHF
CDR3nt: TGTGCCATCAGTGAACGACAGGGGAGCGTCGGGGATCAGCCCCAGCATTTT
abundance: .
j_gene: TRBJ1-5
d_gene: TRBD1
v_gene: TRBV10-3

CDR3aa: CASSLERKRLGGYTF
CDR3nt: TGTGCCAGCAGCTTAGAAAGGAAGAGGCTGGGGGGCTACACCTTC
abundance: once
j_gene: TRBJ1-2
d_gene: .
v_gene: TRBV7-9

CDR3aa: CASSLINGNEQFF
CDR3nt: TGTGCCAGCAGTTTGATCAATGGTAATGAGCAGTTCTTC
abundance: .
j_gene: TRBJ2-1
d_gene: .
v_gene: TRBV27

CDR3aa: CASSLSPGRDTEAFF
CDR3nt: TGTGCCAGCAGTTTATCACCGGGTCGAGACACTGAAGCTTTCTTT
abundance: .
j_gene: TRBJ1-1
d_gene: .
v_gene: TRBV27

CDR3aa: CATSRSMDGAYEQYF
CDR3nt: TGTGCCACCAGCAGATCCATGGACGGAGCCTATGAGCAGTACTTC
abundance: .
j_gene: TRBJ2-7
d_gene: .
v_gene: TRBV15

CDR3aa: CASSQGPRLAGVAEQYF
CDR3nt: TGTGCCAGCAGCCAAGGCCCGCGACTAGCGGGAGTAGCCGAGCAGTACTTC
abundance: .
j_gene: TRBJ2-7
d_gene: TRBD2
v_gene: TRBV4-2

CDR3aa: CASPGTSGTGELFF
CDR3nt: TGTGCCAGCCCGGGGACTAGCGGGACCGGGGAGCTGTTTTTT
abundance: .
j_gene: TRBJ2-2
d_gene: TRBD2
v_gene: TRBV18

CDR3aa: CASSLGPSVNTEAFF
CDR3nt: TGTGCCAGCAGCTTAGGACCCTCGGTGAACACTGAAGCTTTCTTT
abundance: once
j_gene: TRBJ1-1
d_gene: .
v_gene: TRBV7-2

CDR3aa: CASSQAGLAGVAGDTQYF
CDR3nt: TGTGCCAGCAGCCAAGCGGGGCTAGCGGGAGTGGCTGGAGATACGCAGTATTTT
abundance: .
j_gene: TRBJ2-3
d_gene: TRBD2
v_gene: TRBV4-2

CDR3aa: CASSPSFAGNTIYF
CDR3nt: TGTGCCAGCTCACCCTCCTTCGCTGGAAACACCATATATTTT
abundance: few
j_gene: TRBJ1-3
d_gene: .
v_gene: TRBV18

CDR3aa: CASSYTASNQPQHF
CDR3nt: TGTGCCAGCAGTTACACCGCATCTAATCAGCCCCAGCATTTT
abundance: .
j_gene: TRBJ1-5
d_gene: .
v_gene: TRBV6-2/TRBV6-3

CDR3aa: CASSFPGLAGGQETQYF
CDR3nt: TGTGCCAGCAGCTTCCCCGGACTAGCGGGAGGACAAGAGACCCAGTACTTC
abundance: .
j_gene: TRBJ2-5
d_gene: TRBD2
v_gene: TRBV7-9

CDR3aa: CASSRGPGLAGARAVEQYF
CDR3nt: TGTGCCAGCAGTCGCGGGCCGGGACTAGCGGGAGCCCGGGCAGTGGAGCAGTACTTC
abundance: .
j_gene: TRBJ2-7
d_gene: TRBD2
v_gene: TRBV6-2/TRBV6-3

CDR3aa: CASTSGFSSGNTIYF
CDR3nt: TGTGCCAGTACCTCTGGTTTTAGCTCTGGAAACACCATATATTTT
abundance: .
j_gene: TRBJ1-3
d_gene: .
v_gene: TRBV19

CDR3aa: CASSDSSPSGAHGYTF
CDR3nt: TGTGCCAGCAGTGACTCGTCCCCCTCAGGGGCGCATGGCTACACCTTC
abundance: .
j_gene: TRBJ1-2
d_gene: .
v_gene: TRBV6-4

CDR3aa: CASSRERSPLHF
CDR3nt: TGTGCCAGTAGCAGGGAGCGGTCACCCCTCCACTTT
abundance: .
j_gene: TRBJ1-6
d_gene: .
v_gene: TRBV19

CDR3aa: CATSRDRQGNEKLFF
CDR3nt: TGTGCCACCAGCAGAGATCGTCAGGGTAATGAAAAACTGTTTTTT
abundance: .
j_gene: TRBJ1-4
d_gene: .
v_gene: TRBV15

CDR3aa: CASSTTSGRAREQFF
CDR3nt: TGTGCCAGCAGTACGACTAGCGGGAGGGCCCGTGAGCAGTTCTTC
abundance: .
j_gene: TRBJ2-1
d_gene: TRBD2
v_gene: TRBV6-2/TRBV6-3

CDR3aa: CASSPRLAGGEQFF
CDR3nt: TGTGCCAGCAGCCCTCGACTAGCGGGAGGTGAGCAGTTCTTC
abundance: .
j_gene: TRBJ2-1
d_gene: TRBD2
v_gene: TRBV3-1/TRBV3-2

CDR3aa: CASSFPGQNQPQHF
CDR3nt: TGTGCCAGCAGCTTTCCGGGACAGAATCAGCCCCAGCATTTT
abundance: once
j_gene: TRBJ1-5
d_gene: TRBD1
v_gene: TRBV7-9